This TCR beta chain was recovered during a study of blood T cells in healthy people across ages (dated by TCRdb to the mid-2010s). Notes on the research overall: In model experiments, template switching captured roughly one uniquely barcoded TCR beta cDNA molecule for every two T cells. Using deep sequencing normalized with unique cDNA molecular identifiers, the study measured how TCR beta repertoire diversity changes with age. Donors were grouped into four age groups: young (average approximately 15 years), middle-aged (roughly 37), aged (over 55) and long-lived (approximately 78). Donors of different ages were randomly distributed across sequencing lanes to avoid experimental bias. For two donors (one aged 18 to 29 and one aged 80 or older), the study analyzed two additional independent replicas of 1 million unique cDNA reads from the same blood draw.

Donors were a few dozen systemically healthy Caucasian individuals from Russia aged roughly 6 to 90 years. Each donor gave ten milliliters of peripheral blood, drawn into EDTA-treated Vacutainer tubes. Ficoll-Paque density-gradient centrifugation was used to isolate PBMCs, with at least 6.5 million per sample. Trizol reagent was used to extract total RNA from PBMCs, with at least 5 micrograms per sample. The percentages of naive CD45RAhigh/CD27high T cells were determined by flow cytometry on a PBMC aliquot from every donor. The CDR3 sequence holds 17 residues, the cysteine and phenylalanine included. Only the CDR3 part of the read is kept: 51 bases, read in frame from the first base. Here V drops 5 bases and J drops 0 bases, and the junction holds 7 bases not matched to any gene. CDR1 MNHNS and CDR2 SASEGT were looked up in the germline V gene. This clonotype was found a few times. The target of this receptor is not known. No much larger clonotype is one base removed from it; base qualities were not supplied.

Points the paper makes about the study in general: Because the CMV infection status of the donors was unknown, age-related changes in expanded clonotypes may potentially have been confounded. Since profiling was done on bulk unsorted PBMCs, naive and antigen-experienced compartments could not be conclusively compared. There was a strong correlation between observed TCR beta diversity and the percentage of naive T cells measured by flow cytometry. Compared with the aged group, the long-lived group had more naive CD4+ T cells, fewer expanded clones and increased TCR diversity, suggesting age selection. Estimates of total diversity based on one million sequenced T cells were considered lower bounds and underestimates. As age increased, observed TCR beta diversity per million T cells dropped in a roughly linear way, and a significant reduction was already evident by age around 41.

Library preparation used 5' RACE. Sequencer: Illumina HiSeq 2500. The second PCR ran for about 6 to 12 cycles and used a J-beta primer mix along with a sample-barcoded 5' primer. A template-switch 5' adaptor carrying 12 random nucleotides introduced a unique molecular identifier onto each TCR beta cDNA molecule. At least 2.5 million CDR3-containing paired-end reads were obtained from each sample. First-strand cDNA was synthesized from all RNA with the Mint cDNA synthesis kit, primed by a TRBC-specific oligonucleotide. Following uracil-DNA glycosylase treatment, all cDNA underwent a first 18-cycle PCR with the universal primers M1SS and BC2_uni_R. As for the authors' bioinformatics: For normalization, 1 million high-quality reads, each with a distinct molecular identifier, were randomly selected from each sample. Instead of being binned into consensus sequences, reads with shared molecular identifiers were discarded. MiTCR, set to a Q25 quality threshold and the strictest error-elimination algorithm, was used for CDR3 identification, clonotype clustering and error correction. A nonparametric unseen species model with Euler transformation was used to estimate a lower bound on total TCR beta diversity. Starting from the raw public reads, TCRdb applied fastp trimming at Q25, assembled clones with MiXCR and retained in-frame beta chains. Each record represents a unique CDR3 protein, reported with the most common genes and DNA among its rows. What appears here as the V and J calls and clone size reflects TCRdb's work, not the paper's. The sample table shows about a million distinct CDR3 sequences, and about 48% are seen once. The ten largest make up about an eighth of the sample.

The sequenced sample was blood. Recombination joined TRBV6-1 with TRBJ2-4; 10 nucleotides in the junction match TRBD1. This clonotype was sampled from a man younger than 45 in good health. The DNA sequence is as follows: TGTGCCAGCAGTCAACAGACAGGGGGCTTAGCCAAAAACATTCAGTACTTC. This encodes CASSQQTGGLAKNIQYF.